The entry that follows covers one T cell receptor beta chain sequence. Its antigen target is currently unknown. Base quality data are lacking; no much larger clone is found one base away. Receptor amplification or capture employed the immunoSEQ multiplex PCR assay. A mixture of 60 forward primers for TCR Vbeta segments and 13 reverse primers for TCR Jbeta segments was used in the multiplex PCR. A multiplex PCR assay on genomic DNA amplified the CDR3 region of rearranged TCR beta genes. The Illumina HiSeq System was used to sequence the amplified TCR beta libraries as 87-base-pair reads. The original methods were these. In a later analysis, tens of millions of unique TCR beta chains were counted across the approximately 640 repertoires, and approximately 11 million of these chains were shared by at least two donors. Raw reads were error-corrected and collapsed into unique sequences by a nearest-neighbor algorithm in which closely related sequences were merged to remove PCR and sequencing errors. V, D and J gene segments were assigned by aligning CDR3 sequences to IMGT reference sequences. For a sequence to be retained, at least a six-nucleotide match to both a V gene segment and a J gene segment was required. A rearrangement was called productive if the CDR3 had no stop codons and remained in frame with V and J, and every other rearrangement was called non-productive. Following IMGT convention, CDR3 was defined as the stretch from the second conserved V-encoded cysteine to the conserved J-encoded phenylalanine. Sequences without an unambiguous match to a single V gene segment were excluded from the earlier analysis of a few hundred of the donors. An earlier analysis of some 610 of the donors called V segments functional above 56.7% productive rearrangements and segregating when the between-donor standard deviation exceeded 5%. A statistical classification framework was developed to diagnose cytomegalovirus status using the catalog of TCR beta chain sequences. V and J gene assignment, in a later analysis, came from comparing TCR nucleotide sequences with IMGT/GENE-DB human TR gene sequences. Using the TCRdist pipeline, a later analysis assigned CDR3 sequences along with most-parsimonious VDJ recombination scenarios. In a later analysis, each TCR beta chain was defined by its CDR3 amino acid sequence together with its V-gene family, and reads lacking a unique V-gene family were excluded. In a later analysis, 500 to 700 highly shared, low-generation-probability nucleotide sequences were removed to address suspected cross-contamination and a sequencing artifact. In a later analysis, a clonal expansion index was calculated for each public chain from normalized within-repertoire ranks of inferred template counts. A later analysis computed generation probabilities with a VDJ recombination model fitted to out-of-frame rearrangements, and checked the results against IGoR. In a later analysis, TCR-TCR, TCR-HLA and TCR-CMV co-occurrence was scored with hypergeometric tests, and a repertoire-size bias correction was applied to TCR pairs. In a later analysis, false discovery rates were estimated by permuting HLA or CMV assignments 20 times. In a later analysis, co-occurring TCRs were grouped using DBSCAN, with TCRdist sequence similarity added in when clustering inside HLA-allele-positive subsets. For co-occurrence clustering, repertoires with fewer than 30,000 or more than 120,000 public chains were excluded, along with roughly 5 repertoires with anomalous nucleotide sharing. Here the immuneACCESS table is served through TCRdb, limited to in-frame sequences with V and J called. Missing clones are a known gap in these copies; in checked studies unresolved V genes cover under half, and the rest lacks a known reason. V, J and clone size are those of that table, while D and trimming were read from the DNA. The sample has 85,000 to 130,000 clones on record, roughly four fifths of them singletons. The ten largest account for less than 2% of the sample.

This entry belongs to a study of cytomegalovirus exposure and HLA in healthy donors (dated by TCRdb to about 2017). With respect to the entire study: An earlier analysis of several hundred of the donors reported more than 250 Gb of sequence data and 100 million to 140 million unique TCR beta sequences from 190 million or so T cells. Around 300 gigabases of sequencing data and 78 million or so unique TCR sequences were included in an early release covering about 700 HLA-typed donors. The genetic ancestry cluster associated with self-reported Caucasian donors included over 65% of the 398 genotyped donors. The study aimed to test whether signatures of past pathogen exposure could be identified by cataloging public T cell receptors. The study profiled the T cell repertoires of about 640 subjects by immunosequencing and related them to cytomegalovirus serostatus. Besides the first cohort of approximately 670 subjects, a separate validation cohort made up of 120 different subjects was used. To predict cytomegalovirus infection status, the study brought together high-throughput TCR immunosequencing, statistical association of individual TCRs with disease status, and machine learning. A later analysis re-examined previously published TCR beta repertoires from around 670 donors and added high-resolution HLA genotyping to investigate patterns of TCR occurrence. Rather than using new phenotypic data, the later analysis identified candidate immune exposures from TCR beta sequences and from how often those sequences occurred across donors. An earlier analysis of around 640 of the donors used high-throughput TCR beta sequencing to judge whether each TCR beta V gene segment behaved as functional or pseudogenic. Donor age, sex, ethnicity and CMV serostatus were compiled together with the repertoire data. In a later genetic analysis, genome-wide SNP genotypes for about three fifths of the roughly 670 donors were used, and that subset was treated as a discovery cohort. Every repertoire in the discovery cohort had been generated on one and the same sequencing platform. HLA typing covered class I and class II loci at four-digit resolution. Typing coverage differed by locus: A, B, C, DRB1 and DQB1 were typed in roughly 629-640 donors, DQA1 in roughly 510, DPA1 in approximately 610, and DPB1 in 400 to 480. Four to six DR-DQ haplotypes were handled as single units for association and clustering, since linkage in the cohort was strong. Among roughly 400 genotyped donors of the cohort, an average of approximately 200,000 unique TCR beta nucleotide sequences was sequenced per donor, of which 15% to 20% were non-productive.

The CDR3 sequence holds 15 residues, the cysteine and phenylalanine included. Solely the CDR3 DNA is kept, with 45 bases framed from the first base. The junction shows trimming of 4 bases on V and 4 bases on J, plus 16 bases between the germline ends. The germline V gene (reference sequence) specifies SEHNR as CDR1 and FQNEAQ as CDR2. Study-level results and caveats: A later analysis found that most CMV-associated TCR beta chains appeared HLA-restricted, with HLA associations seemingly driven largely by CMV exposure. In an earlier analysis of some 550 of the donors, most TCR beta V segments were observed in productive rearrangements about 90% or about 30% of the time, broadly matching IMGT annotations. In a later analysis, TCR association rates were found to vary across HLA loci, with the most associated TCRs seen for DRB1 alleles and the fewest for HLA-C alleles. In this cohort, only TCR beta chains were sequenced, and detectable features were limited by the absence of alpha or paired-chain data. Sequencing depth was assumed to be roughly uniform across donors in the presence/absence analyses, though that assumption may not hold. Roughly 17 rarely observed V segments, including chromosome 9 orphons, were excluded from the earlier analysis of just under 600 of the donors because counts were too low. In a later genetic analysis, a missense DCLRE1C variant was associated with V-gene and J-gene trimming of TCR beta chains, and the association was replicated in an independent cohort. In a later genetic analysis, fewer N-insertions in productive TCRs were reported among donors in an Asian-associated ancestry cluster than the 666-donor mean. A further reported finding was that TCR beta sequences accurately predicted the HLA-A and HLA-B alleles for most subjects in the first cohort. A later analysis found that HLA-associated TCR beta chains were more clonally expanded and had lower generation probabilities than equally common non-associated chains. In a later analysis, more than 15,000 TCR beta sequences were associated with specific HLA alleles at a false discovery rate of 0.05. Some IMGT-functional V segments, including TRBV6-2 and TRBV6-3, could not be distinguished by the 87-base-pair reads and were therefore excluded. The authors suggested that the approach could potentially be extended to other disease states and immunological phenotypes. Because HLA typing was missing for some donors at each locus, association tests included only the typed subset. Immune exposure information for the cohort was limited to CMV serostatus. Correlated functional status among segregating V segments might be attributable to linkage disequilibrium, but an unknown experimental factor could not be ruled out. Most TCR sequences were observed very rarely across donors, whereas some public TCRs were present in many individuals. The study listed around 160 TCR beta chains as associated with cytomegalovirus. Three of the identified cytomegalovirus-associated TCR beta chains were confirmed in vitro to be specific for cytomegalovirus antigens. A cluster of highly shared sequence variants was judged likely to represent a technical artifact of the sequencing pipeline. When HLA alleles, especially DR and DQ, strongly co-occurred, TCR associations were difficult to assign to individual alleles. Several of the top co-occurrence clusters appeared to be linked to parvovirus B19, influenza, CMV and Epstein-Barr virus, according to a later analysis. The classifier was reported to diagnose cytomegalovirus status with high specificity and sensitivity in both the original and validation cohorts.

The cohort consisted of some 730 healthy bone marrow donors. Cohort members were all nominally healthy when sampled, although unrecorded immune exposures were likely present. The donor tested CMV seronegative, placing the donor among the 350 to 400 seronegative members of the cohort. A peripheral blood sample was collected from each donor, and TCR beta sequencing was performed on peripheral blood mononuclear cells. Genomic DNA was extracted from the blood cell samples with the Qiagen DNeasy Blood Extraction Kit. Sequenced input: PBMCs. This chain is built from TRBV7-9 and TRBJ2-5, with TRBD1 tentatively as D gene (6 bases match). This receptor was taken from a man in his fifties in good health and CMV-seronegative. CDR3 loop: CASSSTPGVGETQYF. The base sequence is TGTGCCAGCAGCTCTACTCCAGGGGTGGGAGAGACCCAGTACTTC.